The rows below give T cell receptor beta chains drawn from one sample of a study of blood T cell repertoires in COVID-19. The assay was immunoSEQ multiplex PCR, and TCRdb's table has in-frame clones only and misses some. The sample records roughly 70,000 clones, 70% to 75% being singletons. Material: peripheral blood. These receptors all come from a woman aged 65 to 85 with acute or convalescent COVID-19. The CDR3 runs from the conserved cysteine through the conserved F or W. Fields, in order: V gene, J gene, CDR3 length, clone size, D gene, CDR3 protein, CDR3 DNA. A D gene is named only where the DNA matches it firmly. The size of a clone is reported for some rows only, either as once, few or many, or as a class for expanded clones.

V: TRBV6-5; J: TRBJ2-7; length: 16; size: NA; D: TRBD2; CDR3: CASSYSGLAGGHLQYF; DNA: TGTGCCAGCAGTTACTCGGGACTAGCGGGGGGGCATCTACAGTACTTC
V: TRBV11-2; J: TRBJ2-7; length: 14; size: NA; D: TRBD1; CDR3: CASSLGTGPYEQYF; DNA: TGTGCCAGCAGCTTAGGGACAGGTCCCTACGAGCAGTACTTC
V: TRBV9; J: TRBJ1-1; length: 15; size: NA; D: NA; CDR3: CASSPSDSLRTEAFF; DNA: TGTGCCAGCAGCCCTTCTGACAGTCTTCGGACTGAAGCTTTCTTT
V: TRBV6-5; J: TRBJ1-4; length: 12; size: few; D: TRBD1; CDR3: CATRQGDEKLFF; DNA: TGTGCCACCAGACAGGGGGATGAAAAACTGTTTTTT
V: TRBV2; J: TRBJ2-7; length: 12; size: NA; D: TRBD1; CDR3: CASSRTGYEQYF; DNA: TGTGCCAGCAGTAGGACAGGGTACGAGCAGTACTTC
V: TRBV29-1; J: TRBJ2-2; length: 12; size: NA; D: NA; CDR3: CSVPGPPGELFF; DNA: TGCAGCGTTCCAGGCCCACCCGGGGAGCTGTTTTTT
V: TRBV5-1; J: TRBJ2-6; length: 14; size: NA; D: NA; CDR3: CASTTAVGANVLTF; DNA: TGCGCCAGCACTACGGCGGTGGGGGCCAACGTCCTGACTTTC
V: TRBV5-5; J: TRBJ2-5; length: 16; size: NA; D: NA; CDR3: CASSSPGGGGLETQYF; DNA: TGTGCCAGCAGCTCCCCCGGGGGAGGCGGGTTGGAGACCCAGTACTTC
V: TRBV5-1; J: TRBJ1-6; length: 12; size: few; D: NA; CDR3: CASSLADSPLHF; DNA: TGCGCCAGCAGCTTGGCCGATTCACCCCTCCACTTT
V: TRBV4-1; J: TRBJ2-2; length: 13; size: NA; D: NA; CDR3: CASSQEPPTGLFF; DNA: TGCGCCAGCAGCCAAGAACCCCCGACGGGGCTGTTTTTT
V: TRBV5-8; J: TRBJ1-3; length: 16; size: NA; D: NA; CDR3: CASSFGRDFSGNTIYF; DNA: TGTGCCAGCAGCTTTGGGAGGGACTTCTCTGGAAACACCATATATTTT
V: TRBV5-4; J: TRBJ2-2; length: 15; size: NA; D: NA; CDR3: CASSLGAVYTGELFF; DNA: TGTGCCAGCAGCTTGGGTGCAGTTTACACCGGGGAGCTGTTTTTT
V: TRBV2; J: TRBJ2-4; length: 14; size: NA; D: NA; CDR3: CASSLDLAKNIQYF; DNA: TGTGCCAGCAGCCTAGACTTAGCCAAAAACATTCAGTACTTC
V: TRBV5-5; J: TRBJ1-2; length: 15; size: NA; D: NA; CDR3: CASSLKQEPNYGYTF; DNA: TGTGCCAGCAGCTTGAAACAGGAACCTAACTATGGCTACACCTTC
V: TRBV6-4; J: TRBJ2-7; length: 14; size: NA; D: TRBD2; CDR3: CASQERGVSYEQYF; DNA: TGTGCCAGCCAGGAGCGGGGGGTATCCTACGAGCAGTACTTC
V: TRBV12-3/TRBV12-4; J: TRBJ1-2; length: 13; size: NA; D: TRBD1; CDR3: CASSLGAGGGYTF; DNA: TGTGCCAGCAGTTTAGGTGCAGGGGGCGGCTACACCTTC
V: TRBV9; J: TRBJ1-2; length: 15; size: NA; D: TRBD1; CDR3: CASSGRTGGAKGYTF; DNA: TGTGCCAGCAGCGGACGGACAGGGGGCGCGAAGGGCTACACCTTC
V: TRBV3-1/TRBV3-2; J: TRBJ1-5; length: 16; size: NA; D: TRBD1; CDR3: CASSPTGAGGIQPQHF; DNA: TGTGCCAGCAGCCCTACCGGGGCAGGGGGAATTCAGCCCCAGCATTTT
V: TRBV4-2; J: TRBJ2-1; length: 16; size: medium-sized; D: NA; CDR3: CASSQEEATFYNEQFF; DNA: TGTGCCAGCAGCCAAGAGGAGGCGACCTTTTACAATGAGCAGTTCTTC
V: TRBV15; J: TRBJ1-5; length: 16; size: NA; D: NA; CDR3: CATSRDWGEGDQPQHF; DNA: TGTGCCACCAGCAGAGACTGGGGGGAGGGGGATCAGCCCCAGCATTTT
V: TRBV2; J: TRBJ2-3; length: 17; size: NA; D: TRBD2; CDR3: CASSESSGGATTDTQYF; DNA: TGTGCCAGCAGTGAATCGAGCGGGGGGGCCACCACAGATACGCAGTATTTT
V: TRBV2; J: TRBJ2-5; length: 15; size: NA; D: NA; CDR3: CASSEVARGTETQYF; DNA: TGTGCCAGCAGTGAAGTAGCCAGGGGAACGGAGACCCAGTACTTC